A single sample is the source of the 16 T cell receptor beta chains below, sequenced in a study of T cell repertoires in cytomegalovirus infection. The antigens for these receptors are not known. Each CDR3 protein gets one entry after TCRdb re-called the reads with MiXCR. The table records some 940,000 distinct CDR3 sequences, about 33% of them present only once. Here the sequenced sample was cultured CD8+ T cells from PBMCs, taken from culture after CMV antigen stimulation. Every receptor here comes from a human donor in good health (CMV status not recorded). Some clones in this sample may be carry-over from other donors' samples.

The chain joins TRBV4-1 to TRBJ1-2, with a weak D call TRBD1 (5 bases). The CDR3 runs 15 residues. Trimming cost V 0 bases and J 5 bases, with 13 bases left between them. In germline, CDR1 is MGHRA, CDR2 YSYEKL. CDR3 region: CASSQDFSGPYGYTF. The DNA of the CDR3 is TGCGCCAGCAGCCAAGATTTTTCAGGGCCTTATGGCTACACCTTC.

CDR3 coding DNA: TGTGCCAGCAGTTTAAGCGGTCCGGCGCATGGCTACACCTTC. It translates to CASSLSGPAHGYTF. The rearrangement joins TRBV27 to TRBJ1-2; D is ambiguous. V was cut by 2 bases and J by 6 bases, with 13 bases left in between. CDR1 and CDR2 from the germline V gene are MNHEY and SMNVEV (reference sequence). This CDR3 has 14 amino acids.

The chain links TRBV6-1 to TRBJ1-2; the D gene is possibly TRBD1 (5 bases). This CDR3 region has 14 residues. Germline V gives CDR1 MNHNS, CDR2 SASEGT. Trimming removed 8 bases at V and 1 base at J, with 14 bases between. The CDR3 here is CASWGGRVNYGYTF. The CDR3 coding sequence is TGTGCCAGCTGGGGCGGGAGAGTTAACTATGGCTACACCTTC.

This clonotype occurred a few times. This chain connects TRBV10-1 to TRBJ2-2; the D is unclear. The germline CDR1 and CDR2 sequences are WNHNN and SYGVQD (reference sequence). The CDR3 loop spans 14 amino acids. V dropped 2 bases and J dropped 4 bases, with 8 bases sitting between them. CDR3 DNA sequence: TGCGCCAGCAGTGAGGGAAAACTCACCGGGGAGCTGTTTTTT. This encodes CASSEGKLTGELFF.

This clonotype was counted only a few times. In nucleotides, the CDR3 is TGTGCCAGCAGGACAGGGTCCGGCACAGATACGCAGTATTTT. Protein sequence: CASRTGSGTDTQYF. The J gene is TRBJ2-3, the V gene TRBV12-3 or TRBV12-4, with 7 nucleotides matching TRBD1. This CDR3 is 14 amino acids long. The V gene end was trimmed by 6 bases and the J gene end by 1 base; junction bases not matched to a gene: 4.

CDR3 sequence (DNA): TGTGCCAGCAGCTTGGACTCTTTTGGGGTGAGCACAGATACGCAGTATTTT. Encoded protein: CASSLDSFGVSTDTQYF. The chain combines TRBV5-4 with TRBJ2-3; D gene unclear. Trimming took 0 bases from V and 0 from J, leaving 14 bases between them. CDR3 length equals 17 residues. Per the germline V gene, CDR1 is SGHNT and CDR2 is YYREEE (reference sequence).

This clonotype was found many times. The V call is TRBV7-6, the J call TRBJ2-1; D uncertain. Germline V gives CDR1 SGHVS, CDR2 FNYEAQ. V shed 7 bases and J shed 8 bases, with 24 bases lying between them. The CDR3 contains 16 residues. The CDR3 DNA follows: TGTGCCAGCACAACCCAATCGGGTCCCAGCAACGATGAGCAGTTCTTC. Its translation is CASTTQSGPSNDEQFF.

This clonotype was counted between two and nine times. V usage is TRBV7-9 and J usage is TRBJ1-3; D gene ambiguous. Per germline, CDR1 SEHNR and CDR2 FQNEAQ (reference sequence). V was shortened by 5 bases and J by 2 bases, with 13 bases between the two germline ends. This CDR3 comprises 15 residues. CDR3 loop: CASSPALEAGNTIYF. For the CDR3, the DNA is TGTGCCAGCAGCCCCGCATTGGAAGCTGGAAACACCATATATTTT.

With respect to this clonotype: This may come from a read error, since a much larger clone is one base off. The chain is built from TRBV7-4 and TRBJ2-3, with 8 bases that match TRBD2. The CDR3 covers 15 residues. Germline V CDR1 and CDR2: SGHVT, SQSDAQ. CDR3 bases: TGTGTCGGCCATGGGCTCGGGAGGGAAACAGATACGCAGTATTTT. This gives the protein CVGHGLGRETDTQYF. Full variable domain (rest looked up from reference TRBV7-4 and TRBJ2-3): GAGVSQSPRYKVAKRGRDVALRCDSISGHVTLYWYRQTLGQGSEVLTYSQSDAQRDKSGRPSGRFSAERPERSVSTLKIQRTEQGDSAVYLCVGHGLGRETDTQYFGPGTRLTVL.

This chain uses TRBV5-8 with TRBJ2-1; 13 bases line up with TRBD2. V gave up 4 bases and J gave up 5 bases; unmatched junction bases: 3. Per the germline V gene, CDR1 is SGHTS and CDR2 is YDEGEE. The CDR3 has 15 amino acids. CDR3 amino acids: CASSRTSGRNNEQFF. The CDR3 nucleotides are TGTGCCAGCAGCCGGACTAGCGGGAGAAACAATGAGCAGTTCTTC.

This clonotype was detected only a few times. This sequence joins TRBV10-3 and TRBJ2-7; D is unresolved. The CDR3 has 11 amino acids. Germline lookup yields CDR1 ENHRY and CDR2 SYGVKD. V dropped 5 bases and J dropped 4 bases, with 6 bases sitting between them. DNA for the CDR3: TGTGCCATCAGTTTTAGATACGAGCAGTACTTC. Translation gives CAISFRYEQYF.

The CDR3: CASSLVSGLGQPQHF. As DNA, the CDR3 is TGTGCCAGCAGCTTAGTTTCAGGGCTTGGGCAGCCCCAGCATTTT. The V call is TRBV7-6, the J call TRBJ1-5; D is perhaps TRBD1 (5 bases). Trimming stripped 1 base from V and 7 bases from J, with 14 bases between. Germline CDR1 and CDR2: SGHVS and FNYEAQ. The CDR3 consists of 15 residues. The full variable domain, with the rest looked up from reference TRBV7-6 and TRBJ1-5, is GAGVSQSPRYKVTKRGQDVALRCDPISGHVSLYWYRQALGQGPEFLTYFNYEAQQDKSGLPNDRFSAERPEGSISTLTIQRTEQRDSAMYRCASSLVSGLGQPQHFGDGTRLSIL.

This clonotype was counted only a few times. V is TRBV4-3 and J is TRBJ1-1; unclear D gene. V was pared by 0 bases and J by 7 bases, with 6 bases between. The CDR3 consists of 12 residues. Germline V CDR1 and CDR2: LGHNA, YSLEER. Here the CDR3 reads CASSQDWGEAFF. CDR3 nucleotides: TGCGCCAGCAGCCAAGATTGGGGTGAAGCTTTCTTT.

The table lists this clonotype with many counts. This rearrangement joins TRBV7-6 to TRBJ2-3; weak D call: TRBD2 (6 bases). Trimming took off 3 bases at V and 3 bases at J, with 10 bases between the two ends. This CDR3 has 14 amino acids. CDR1 SGHVS and CDR2 FNYEAQ come from the germline V gene. The CDR3 bases are TGTGCCAGCAGCTTGAGGGACTTTACAGATACGCAGTATTTT. This gives the protein CASSLRDFTDTQYF.

This clonotype was seen once. This chain links TRBV10-3 with TRBJ2-7; D unclear. Trimming took 4 bases from V and 6 from J, leaving 7 bases between them. The CDR3 runs to 11 residues. Per the germline V gene, CDR1 is ENHRY and CDR2 is SYGVKD. This chain's CDR3 is CAISASTEQYF. The DNA for the CDR3 is TGTGCCATCAGTGCGTCCACCGAGCAGTACTTC.

This clonotype appeared a few times. The CDR3 region has the DNA TGTGCCAGCAGCGTAGGAACAAGAGATACTAACTATGGCTACACCTTC. As protein: CASSVGTRDTNYGYTF. The chain has TRBV9 and TRBJ1-2; D unclear. Trimming removed 0 bases at V and 0 bases at J, with 12 bases between. Germline loops: CDR1 SGDLS, CDR2 YYNGEE. This CDR3 spans 16 amino acids.